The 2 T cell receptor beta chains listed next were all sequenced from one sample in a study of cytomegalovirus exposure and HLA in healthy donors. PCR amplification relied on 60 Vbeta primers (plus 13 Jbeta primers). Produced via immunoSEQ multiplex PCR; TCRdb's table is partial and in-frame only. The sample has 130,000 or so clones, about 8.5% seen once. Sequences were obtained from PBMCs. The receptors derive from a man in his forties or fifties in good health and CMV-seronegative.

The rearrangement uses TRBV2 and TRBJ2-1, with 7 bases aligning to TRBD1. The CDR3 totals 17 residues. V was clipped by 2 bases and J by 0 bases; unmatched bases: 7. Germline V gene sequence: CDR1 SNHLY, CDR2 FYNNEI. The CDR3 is CASSERGQQSSYNEQFF. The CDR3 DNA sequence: TGTGCCAGCAGTGAAAGGGGACAGCAGAGCTCCTACAATGAGCAGTTCTTC.

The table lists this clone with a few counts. CDR3 sequence (DNA): TGCGCCAGCAGCTTGGCGACAGGGTCGGGTAAAGAGACCCAGTACTTC. Amino acid sequence: CASSLATGSGKETQYF. V usage is TRBV5-1 and J usage is TRBJ2-5, with 7 positions matching TRBD1. Germline trimming cut 0 bases from V and 3 bases from J; bases unmatched to any gene: 8. The CDR3 extends over 16 amino acids. The V gene's germline CDR1 is SGHRS and CDR2 YFSETQ.